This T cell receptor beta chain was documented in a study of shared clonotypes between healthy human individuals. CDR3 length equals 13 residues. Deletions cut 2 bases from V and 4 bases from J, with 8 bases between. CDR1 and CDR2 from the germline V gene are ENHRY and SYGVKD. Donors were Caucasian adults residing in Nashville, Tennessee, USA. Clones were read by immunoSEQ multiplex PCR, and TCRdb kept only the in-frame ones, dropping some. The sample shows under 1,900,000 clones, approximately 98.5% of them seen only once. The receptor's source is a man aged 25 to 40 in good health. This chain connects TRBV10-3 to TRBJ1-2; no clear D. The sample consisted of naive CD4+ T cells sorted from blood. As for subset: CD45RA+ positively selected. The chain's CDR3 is CAISEDTSYGYTF. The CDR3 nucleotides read TGTGCCATCAGTGAGGACACTTCCTATGGCTACACCTTC.